Shown below are 15 T cell receptor beta chains from a single sample sequenced in a study of T cell responses to AZD1222 COVID-19 vaccine. Profiled with immunoSEQ multiplex PCR; TCRdb holds only in-frame clones, not every one. This sample has about 160,000 clones, with roughly 94% found just once. This sample comprised peripheral blood, obtained on day 0 of MenACWY control vaccination. The receptors here all came from an adult in good health.

The V call is TRBV6-5, the J call TRBJ2-2; 7 nucleotides agree with TRBD2. Germline V lookup: CDR1 MNHEY, CDR2 SVGAGI. This CDR3 comprises 14 residues. V lost 6 bases and J lost 7; bases outside the gene matches: 8. Here the CDR3 reads CASRGLDVGGELFF. CDR3 bases: TGTGCCAGCAGAGGACTAGACGTCGGCGGGGAGCTGTTTTTT.

This chain joins TRBV29-1 and TRBJ2-2, with D unclear. Germline V gives CDR1 SQVTM, CDR2 ANQGSEA. The CDR3 loop spans 11 amino acids. Trimming took 8 bases from V and 6 from J, leaving 10 bases between them. This CDR3 reads CSTSLAGELFF. CDR3 sequence (DNA): TGCAGCACCAGTCTGGCCGGGGAGCTGTTTTTT.

This chain connects TRBV29-1 to TRBJ1-2; 9 positions match TRBD1. The CDR3 totals 14 residues. Trimming at V came to 7 bases and at J to 8 bases, leaving 14 bases not matched to a gene. CDR1 is SQVTM and CDR2 is ANQGSEA in the germline V gene. The CDR3 bases are TGCAGCGCCTCCCCCCGGGACAGGGCCCGAGGCTACACCTTC. It encodes CSASPRDRARGYTF.

This clone was observed a few times. The chain combines TRBV19 with TRBJ1-6; unclear D gene. The CDR3 length is 12 residues. Germline V gene data show CDR1 as LNHDA and CDR2 as SQIVND (reference sequence). Trimming removed 7 bases from V and 5 bases from J, with 6 bases in between. CDR3 in DNA: TGTGCCAGTAACCGGAATAATTCACCCCTCCACTTT. Protein: CASNRNNSPLHF.

The chain couples TRBV2 to TRBJ2-7; the D gene is possibly TRBD1 (6 bases). V lost 8 bases to trimming and J lost 3 bases, with 11 bases between them. Germline V gene sequence: CDR1 SNHLY, CDR2 FYNNEI. The CDR3 has 12 amino acids. The chain's CDR3 is CASVPGDYEQYF. CDR3 DNA: TGTGCCAGCGTCCCAGGGGACTACGAGCAGTACTTC.

The V and J genes are TRBV28 and TRBJ2-7; 7 bases are shared with TRBD1. Germline values: CDR1 MDHEN, CDR2 SYDVKM. CDR3 size: 14 residues. With 2 bases clipped from V and 4 bases from J, the junction kept 5 bases outside the gene matches. Here the CDR3 reads CASSLIGRGYEQYF. CDR3 in DNA: TGTGCCAGCAGTTTAATCGGCAGGGGGTACGAGCAGTACTTC.

Here the CDR3 DNA reads TGTGCCAGCAGCTTAGACAGGGGCTATGGCTACACCTTC. Translation gives CASSLDRGYGYTF. The chain recombines TRBV7-9 with TRBJ1-2, with 7 bases fitting TRBD1. The CDR3 is made up of 13 amino acids. CDR1 and CDR2 (germline): SEHNR, FQNEAQ (reference sequence). Trimming took 1 base from V and 4 from J; bases not matched to a gene: 0.

V usage is TRBV30 and J usage is TRBJ2-7; 8 bases fit TRBD2. There are 15 residues in the CDR3. Germline CDR1 is GTSNPN and CDR2 is SVGIG (reference sequence). V lost 2 bases to trimming and J lost 5 bases; unmatched junction nucleotides: 11. CDR3 sequence: CAWSTGGGPGHEQYF. The CDR3 coding sequence is TGTGCCTGGAGTACTGGCGGGGGGCCGGGGCACGAGCAGTACTTC.

Only a few counts were recorded for this clone. The rearrangement uses TRBV2 and TRBJ1-2; possibly TRBD1 for D (6 bases). Trimming stripped 0 bases from V and 4 bases from J, with 12 bases between. Per the germline V gene, CDR1 is SNHLY and CDR2 is FYNNEI. This CDR3 is 15 amino acids long. CDR3: CASSEAGGAGYGYTF. The CDR3 bases are TGTGCCAGCAGTGAAGCGGGGGGCGCGGGCTATGGCTACACCTTC. The complete variable domain, with remaining parts taken from reference TRBV2 and TRBJ1-2, reads EPEVTQTPSHQVTQMGQEVILRCVPISNHLYFYWYRQILGQKVEFLVSFYNNEISEKSEIFDDQFSVERPDGSNFTLKIRSTKLEDSAMYFCASSEAGGAGYGYTFGSGTRLTVV.

This clone was seen just once. The chain uses TRBV11-2 and TRBJ1-5; 9 bases map to TRBD1. This CDR3 has 16 residues. CDR1 is SGHAT, CDR2 FQNNGV, per germline. J was trimmed by 2 bases and V by 2 bases; bases with no gene match: 4. The CDR3 DNA is TGTGCCAGCAGCTTATCACAGGGGGCTGGCAATCAGCCCCAGCATTTT. It encodes CASSLSQGAGNQPQHF.

V and J are TRBV29-1 and TRBJ2-2; D uncertain. V lost 7 bases, J lost 5 bases, and 14 bases lay in between. CDR1 and CDR2 (germline): SQVTM, ANQGSEA. The CDR3 covers 13 residues. The DNA for the CDR3 is TGCAGCGCTAATAAGGGCCCGACCGGGGAGCTGTTTTTT. Protein sequence: CSANKGPTGELFF.

The J gene is TRBJ1-2, the V gene TRBV2; weak D call: TRBD1 (5 bases). CDR3 length equals 14 residues. The V and J ends lost 8 bases and 4 bases respectively, with 17 bases between them. Germline V gene lookup returns CDR1 SNHLY and CDR2 FYNNEI. The CDR3 DNA is TGTGCCAGCGGTGGGCAGGGTGCTGGCTATGGCTACACCTTC. This gives the protein CASGGQGAGYGYTF.

The chain is built from TRBV3-1 (or the pseudogene TRBV3-2) and TRBJ2-7; the match to TRBD1 covers 7 bases. The CDR3 sequence is 15 residues long. V trimming: 6 bases; J trimming: 6 bases; junction bases outside the gene matches: 14. Germline V lookup: CDR1 LGHDT, CDR2 YNNKEL (reference sequence). The CDR3 spells CASRGPRDSPAEQYF. CDR3 DNA: TGTGCCAGCAGGGGACCTCGGGACAGTCCGGCCGAGCAGTACTTC.

The rearrangement links TRBV4-1 to TRBJ2-7, with TRBD2 matching over 9 bases. Germline loops: CDR1 MGHRA, CDR2 YSYEKL. The CDR3 contains 15 residues. J gave up 1 base and V 2 bases, and 3 bases lay outside the gene matches. The CDR3 nucleotides are TGCGCCAGCAGCCAAATAGCGGGAGCGTCCTACGAGCAGTACTTC. It encodes CASSQIAGASYEQYF.

The V gene is TRBV27, the J gene TRBJ2-3; D is uncertain. V lost 4 bases and J lost 2, with 7 bases in between. Looked up from germline, CDR1 is MNHEY and CDR2 is SMNVEV (reference sequence). The length of the CDR3 is 13 residues. Here the CDR3 DNA reads TGTGCCAGCAGTTCCTTCCTCACAGATACGCAGTATTTT. Its translation: CASSSFLTDTQYF.